This T cell receptor (beta chain) stems from a study of CD8 T cells in Susac syndrome. Study outcomes and limitations: The authors acknowledged that the study's TCR sequencing and HLA analysis involved relatively few individuals.

Of note for this clonotype: Antigen: not known.

Controls were healthy donors chosen to match patients in age and sex. In contrast to the negatively isolated CD8+ and CD4+ T cells, TEMRA cells were FACS-enriched. Germline values: CDR1 DFQATT, CDR2 SNEGSKA (reference sequence). Trimming cost V 1 base and J 0 bases; bases outside gene matches: 3. This CDR3 has 16 amino acids. When the RNA was reverse transcribed, random hexamers were used with an input of roughly 0.45 to 1 ug. Amplification of the TCR beta CDR3 was carried out by immunoSEQ multiplex PCR, which spanned a total of 54 Vbeta and 13 Jbeta segments. In TCRdb, the immunoSEQ multiplex PCR reads were re-called with MiXCR into one record per CDR3 protein. Among 100,000 to 150,000 distinct CDR3 sequences, 90% to 95% were seen once, and the ten largest hold 0.12%.

This TCR was sampled from a human donor in good health. The chain is built from TRBV20-1 and TRBJ2-2; the match to TRBD2 covers 9 bases. Specimen: CD4+ T cells from PBMCs. The CDR3: CSARGGLAANTGELFF. The CDR3 DNA follows: TGCAGTGCTAGAGGGGGACTAGCAGCGAACACCGGGGAGCTGTTTTTT.